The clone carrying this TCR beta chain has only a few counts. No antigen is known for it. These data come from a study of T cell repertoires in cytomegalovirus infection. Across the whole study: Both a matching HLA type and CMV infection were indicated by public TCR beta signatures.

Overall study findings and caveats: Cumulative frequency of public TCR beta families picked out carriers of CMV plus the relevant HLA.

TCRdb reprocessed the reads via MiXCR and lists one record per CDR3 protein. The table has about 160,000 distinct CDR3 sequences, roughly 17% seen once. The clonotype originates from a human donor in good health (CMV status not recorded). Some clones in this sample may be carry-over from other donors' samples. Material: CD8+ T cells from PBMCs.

Written as DNA, the CDR3 is TGCAGCGGGTACCACAGGGGCGTCACAGATACGCAGTATTTT. Its protein product is CSGYHRGVTDTQYF. This sequence joins TRBV29-1 and TRBJ2-3; TRBD1 aligns across 7 bases. The V gene's germline CDR1 is SQVTM and CDR2 ANQGSEA. The CDR3 extends over 14 amino acids. The V and J ends lost 7 bases and 2 bases, in that order; junction bases with no gene match: 9.